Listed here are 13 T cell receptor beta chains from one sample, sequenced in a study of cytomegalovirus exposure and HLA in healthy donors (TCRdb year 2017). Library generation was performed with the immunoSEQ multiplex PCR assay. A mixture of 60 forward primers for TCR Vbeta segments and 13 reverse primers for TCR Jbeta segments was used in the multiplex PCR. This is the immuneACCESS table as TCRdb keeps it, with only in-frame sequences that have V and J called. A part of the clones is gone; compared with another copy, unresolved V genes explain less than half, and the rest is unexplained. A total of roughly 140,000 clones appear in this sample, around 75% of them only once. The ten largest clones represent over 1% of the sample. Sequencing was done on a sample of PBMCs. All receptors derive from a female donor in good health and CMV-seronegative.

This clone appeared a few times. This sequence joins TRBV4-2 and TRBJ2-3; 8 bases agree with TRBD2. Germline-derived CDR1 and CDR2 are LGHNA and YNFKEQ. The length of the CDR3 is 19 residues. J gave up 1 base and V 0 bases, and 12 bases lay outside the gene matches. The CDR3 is CASSQDASGFISGTDTQYF. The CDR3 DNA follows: TGTGCCAGCAGCCAAGACGCTAGCGGGTTTATCTCGGGCACAGATACGCAGTATTTT.

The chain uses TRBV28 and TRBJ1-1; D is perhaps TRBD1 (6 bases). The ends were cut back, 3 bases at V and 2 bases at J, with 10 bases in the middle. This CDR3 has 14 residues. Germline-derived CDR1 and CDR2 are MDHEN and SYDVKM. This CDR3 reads CASSLDSHNTEAFF. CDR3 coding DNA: TGTGCCAGCAGTTTGGACAGCCATAACACTGAAGCTTTCTTT. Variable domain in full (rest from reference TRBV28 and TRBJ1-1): DVKVTQSSRYLVKRTGEKVFLECVQDMDHENMFWYRQDPGLGLRLIYFSYDVKMKEKGDIPEGYSVSREKKERFSLILESASTNQTSMYLCASSLDSHNTEAFFGQGTRLTVV.

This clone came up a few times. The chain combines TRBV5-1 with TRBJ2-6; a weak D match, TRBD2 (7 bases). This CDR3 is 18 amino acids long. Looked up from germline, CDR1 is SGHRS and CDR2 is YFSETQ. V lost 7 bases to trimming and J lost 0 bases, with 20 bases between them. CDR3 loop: CASSMTGGGGSGANVLTF. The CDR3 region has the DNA TGCGCCAGCTCTATGACGGGGGGCGGGGGCTCTGGGGCCAACGTCCTGACTTTC.

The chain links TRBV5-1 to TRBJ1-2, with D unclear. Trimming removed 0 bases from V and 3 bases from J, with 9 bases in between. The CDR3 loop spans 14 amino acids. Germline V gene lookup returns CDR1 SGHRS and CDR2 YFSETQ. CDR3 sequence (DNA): TGCGCCAGCAGCTTGGCCGAGGGTCACTATGGCTACACCTTC. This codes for CASSLAEGHYGYTF.

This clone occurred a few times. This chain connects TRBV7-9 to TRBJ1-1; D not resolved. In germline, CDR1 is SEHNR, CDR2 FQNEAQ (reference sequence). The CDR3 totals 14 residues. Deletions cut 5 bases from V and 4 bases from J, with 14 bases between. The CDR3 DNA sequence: TGTGCCAGCAGCCCAGAGGGTGTGAGCACTGAAGCTTTCTTT. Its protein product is CASSPEGVSTEAFF.

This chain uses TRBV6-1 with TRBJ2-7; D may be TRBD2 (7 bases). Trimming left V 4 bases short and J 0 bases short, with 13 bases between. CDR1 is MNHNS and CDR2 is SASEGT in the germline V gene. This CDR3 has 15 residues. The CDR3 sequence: CASSGEGDVSYEQYF. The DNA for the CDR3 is TGTGCCAGCAGTGGGGAGGGGGACGTCTCCTACGAGCAGTACTTC.

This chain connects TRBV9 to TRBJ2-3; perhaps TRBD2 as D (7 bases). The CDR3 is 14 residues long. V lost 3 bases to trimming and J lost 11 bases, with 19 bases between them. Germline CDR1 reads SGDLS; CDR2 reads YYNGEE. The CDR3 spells CASSGGGQPNEQYF. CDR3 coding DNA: TGTGCCAGCAGCGGGGGGGGACAACCTAACGAGCAGTATTTT.

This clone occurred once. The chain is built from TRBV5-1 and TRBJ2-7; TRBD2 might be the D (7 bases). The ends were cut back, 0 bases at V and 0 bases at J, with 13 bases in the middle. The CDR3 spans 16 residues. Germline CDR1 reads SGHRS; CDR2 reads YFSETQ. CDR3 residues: CASSLDGGPGSYEQYF. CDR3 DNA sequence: TGCGCCAGCAGCTTGGACGGGGGGCCGGGCTCCTACGAGCAGTACTTC. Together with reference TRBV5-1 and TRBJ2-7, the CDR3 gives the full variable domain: KAGVTQTPRYLIKTRGQQVTLSCSPISGHRSVSWYQQTPGQGLQFLFEYFSETQRNKGNFPGRFSGRQFSNSRSEMNVSTLELGDSALYLCASSLDGGPGSYEQYFGPGTRLTVT.

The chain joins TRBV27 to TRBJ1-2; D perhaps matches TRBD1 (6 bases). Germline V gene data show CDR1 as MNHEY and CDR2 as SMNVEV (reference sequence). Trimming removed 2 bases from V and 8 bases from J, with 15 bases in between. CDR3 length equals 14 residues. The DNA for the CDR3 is TGTGCCAGCAGTTTAGGGGGCCTGCGCCCGGGCTACACCTTC. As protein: CASSLGGLRPGYTF.

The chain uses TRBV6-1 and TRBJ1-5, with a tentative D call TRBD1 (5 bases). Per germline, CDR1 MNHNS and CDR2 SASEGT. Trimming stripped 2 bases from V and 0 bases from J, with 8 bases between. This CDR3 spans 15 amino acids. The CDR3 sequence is CASSERQYSNQPQHF. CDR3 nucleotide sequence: TGTGCCAGCAGTGAAAGACAGTATAGCAATCAGCCCCAGCATTTT.

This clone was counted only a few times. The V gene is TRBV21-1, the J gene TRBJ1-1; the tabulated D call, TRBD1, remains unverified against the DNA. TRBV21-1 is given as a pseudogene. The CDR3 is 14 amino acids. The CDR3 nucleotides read TGTGCCAGCAGCTTCCCTATGGGCCAACCGGAAGCTTTCTTT. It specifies CASSFPMGQPEAFF.

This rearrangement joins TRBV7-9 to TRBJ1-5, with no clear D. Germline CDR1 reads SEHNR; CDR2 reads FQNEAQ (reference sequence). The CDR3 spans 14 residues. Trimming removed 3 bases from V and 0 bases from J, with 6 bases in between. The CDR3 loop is CASSFSDSNQPQHF. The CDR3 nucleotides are TGTGCCAGCAGCTTTTCAGATAGCAATCAGCCCCAGCATTTT.

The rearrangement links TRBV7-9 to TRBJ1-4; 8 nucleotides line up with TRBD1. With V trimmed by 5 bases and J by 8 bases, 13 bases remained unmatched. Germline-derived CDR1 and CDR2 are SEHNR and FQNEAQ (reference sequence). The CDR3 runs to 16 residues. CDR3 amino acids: CASSPNPGQGLEKLFF. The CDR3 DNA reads TGTGCCAGCAGCCCAAACCCCGGACAGGGTTTGGAAAAACTGTTTTTT.